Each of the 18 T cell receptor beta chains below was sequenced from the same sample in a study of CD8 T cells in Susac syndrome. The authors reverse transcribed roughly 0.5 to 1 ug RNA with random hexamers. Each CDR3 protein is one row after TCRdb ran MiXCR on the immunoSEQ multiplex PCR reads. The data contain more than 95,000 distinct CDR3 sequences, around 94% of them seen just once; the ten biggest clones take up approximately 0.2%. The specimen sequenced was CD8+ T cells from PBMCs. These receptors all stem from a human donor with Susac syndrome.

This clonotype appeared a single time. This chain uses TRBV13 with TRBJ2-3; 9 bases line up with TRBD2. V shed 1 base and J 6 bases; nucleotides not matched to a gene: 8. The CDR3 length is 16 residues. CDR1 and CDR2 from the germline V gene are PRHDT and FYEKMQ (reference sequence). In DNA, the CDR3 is TGTGCCAGCAGCTTAGTCTCTAGCGGGGACGGTGATACGCAGTATTTT. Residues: CASSLVSSGDGDTQYF.

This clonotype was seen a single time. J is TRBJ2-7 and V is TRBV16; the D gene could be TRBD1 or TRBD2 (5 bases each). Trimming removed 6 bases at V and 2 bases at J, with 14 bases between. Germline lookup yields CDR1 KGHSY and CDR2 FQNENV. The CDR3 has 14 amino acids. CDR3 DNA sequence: TGTGCCAGCAGTCACGGCCAGGGACCCTACGAGCAGTACTTC. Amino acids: CASSHGQGPYEQYF.

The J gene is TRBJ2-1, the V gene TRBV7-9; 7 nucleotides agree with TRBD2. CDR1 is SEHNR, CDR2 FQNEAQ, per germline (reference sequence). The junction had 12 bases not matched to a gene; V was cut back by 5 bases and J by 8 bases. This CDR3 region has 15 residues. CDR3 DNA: TGTGCCAGCAGCCCTGCGGGACCCGCGGGGGATGAGCAGTTCTTC. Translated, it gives CASSPAGPAGDEQFF.

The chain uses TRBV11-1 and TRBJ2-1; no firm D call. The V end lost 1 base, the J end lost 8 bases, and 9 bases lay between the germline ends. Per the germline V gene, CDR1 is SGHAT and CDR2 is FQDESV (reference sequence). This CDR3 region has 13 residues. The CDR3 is CASSLVGGDEQFF. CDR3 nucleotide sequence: TGTGCCAGCAGCTTAGTGGGTGGGGATGAGCAGTTCTTC.

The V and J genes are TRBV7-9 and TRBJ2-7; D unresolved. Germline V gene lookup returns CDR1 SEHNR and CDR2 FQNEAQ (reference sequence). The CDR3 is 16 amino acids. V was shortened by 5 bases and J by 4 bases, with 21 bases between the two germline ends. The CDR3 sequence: CASSPQLGRADYEQYF. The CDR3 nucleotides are TGTGCCAGCAGCCCCCAGTTGGGCCGGGCAGATTACGAGCAGTACTTC.

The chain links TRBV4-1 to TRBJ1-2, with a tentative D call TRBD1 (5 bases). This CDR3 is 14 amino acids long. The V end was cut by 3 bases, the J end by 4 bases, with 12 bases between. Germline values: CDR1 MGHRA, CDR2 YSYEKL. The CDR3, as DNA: TGCGCCAGCAGCCAGGACCCGGGGGGCTATGGCTACACCTTC. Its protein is CASSQDPGGYGYTF.

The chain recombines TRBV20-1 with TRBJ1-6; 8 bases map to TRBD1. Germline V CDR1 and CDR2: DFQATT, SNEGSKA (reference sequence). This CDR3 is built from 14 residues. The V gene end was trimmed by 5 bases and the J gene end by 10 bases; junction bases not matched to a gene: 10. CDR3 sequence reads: CSAQQGVDTSPLHF. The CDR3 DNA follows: TGCAGTGCTCAACAGGGGGTCGATACGTCACCCCTCCACTTT.

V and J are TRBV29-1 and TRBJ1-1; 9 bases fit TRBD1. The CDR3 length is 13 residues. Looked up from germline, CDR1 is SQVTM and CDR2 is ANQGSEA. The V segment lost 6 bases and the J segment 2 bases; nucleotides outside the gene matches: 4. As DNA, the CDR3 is TGCAGCGTCGACAGGGGGGGCAACACTGAAGCTTTCTTT. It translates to CSVDRGGNTEAFF. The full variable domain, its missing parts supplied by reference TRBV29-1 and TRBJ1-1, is SAVISQKPSRDICQRGTSLTIQCQVDSQVTMMFWYRQQPGQSLTLIATANQGSEATYESGFVIDKFPISRPNLTFSTLTVSNMSPEDSSIYLCSVDRGGNTEAFFGQGTRLTVV.

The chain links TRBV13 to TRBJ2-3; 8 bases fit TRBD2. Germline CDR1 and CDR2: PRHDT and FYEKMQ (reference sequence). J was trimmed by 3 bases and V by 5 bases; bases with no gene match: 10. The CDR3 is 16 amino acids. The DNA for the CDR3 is TGTGCCAGCAGCCTCATTCGGGAGGGGTGGACAGATACGCAGTATTTT. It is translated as CASSLIREGWTDTQYF.

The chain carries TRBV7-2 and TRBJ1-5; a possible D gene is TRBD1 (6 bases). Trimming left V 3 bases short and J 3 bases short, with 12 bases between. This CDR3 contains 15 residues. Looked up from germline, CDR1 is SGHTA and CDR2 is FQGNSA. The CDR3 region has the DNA TGTGCCAGCAGCTTCTCAGGGGCGCCCAATCAGCCCCAGCATTTT. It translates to CASSFSGAPNQPQHF.

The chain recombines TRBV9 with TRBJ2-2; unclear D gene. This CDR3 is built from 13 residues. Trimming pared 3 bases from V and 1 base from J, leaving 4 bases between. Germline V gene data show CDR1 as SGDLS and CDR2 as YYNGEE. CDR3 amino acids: CASSGRNTGELFF. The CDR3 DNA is TGTGCCAGCAGCGGGAGGAACACCGGGGAGCTGTTTTTT.

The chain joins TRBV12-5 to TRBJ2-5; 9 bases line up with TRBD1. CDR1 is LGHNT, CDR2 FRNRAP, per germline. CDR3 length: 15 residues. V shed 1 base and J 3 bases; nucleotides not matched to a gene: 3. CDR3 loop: CASGLARTGEETQYF. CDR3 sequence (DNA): TGTGCTAGTGGTTTGGCCCGGACAGGGGAAGAGACCCAGTACTTC.

DNA of the CDR3: TGCAGCGTTGGGGCAGGGGACTATGGCTACACCTTC. Its protein is CSVGAGDYGYTF. The genes are TRBV29-1 and TRBJ1-2, with TRBD1 as a possible D gene (6 bases). The CDR3 loop spans 12 amino acids. The germline V gene has CDR1 SQVTM and CDR2 ANQGSEA. Trimming stripped 4 bases from V and 3 bases from J, with 9 bases between.

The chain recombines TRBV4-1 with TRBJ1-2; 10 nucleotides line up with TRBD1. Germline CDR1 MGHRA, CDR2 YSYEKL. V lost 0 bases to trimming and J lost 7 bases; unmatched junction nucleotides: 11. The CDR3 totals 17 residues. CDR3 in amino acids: CASSQDPGDRGGGGYTF. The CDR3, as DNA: TGCGCCAGCAGCCAAGATCCGGGGGACAGGGGTGGTGGTGGCTACACCTTC.

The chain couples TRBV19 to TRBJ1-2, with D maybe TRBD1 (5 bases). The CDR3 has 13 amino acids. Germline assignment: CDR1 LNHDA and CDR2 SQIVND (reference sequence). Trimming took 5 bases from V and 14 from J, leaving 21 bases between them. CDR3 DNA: TGTGCCAGTAGTCCGTCACTTGGGACCGTTGAAACCTTC. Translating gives CASSPSLGTVETF.

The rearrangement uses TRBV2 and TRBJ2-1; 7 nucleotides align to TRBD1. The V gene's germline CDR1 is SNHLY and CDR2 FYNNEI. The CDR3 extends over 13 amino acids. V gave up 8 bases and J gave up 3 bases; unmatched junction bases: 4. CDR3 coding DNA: TGTGCCAGCCTTAGGGACAGCTACAATGAGCAGTTCTTC. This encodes CASLRDSYNEQFF.

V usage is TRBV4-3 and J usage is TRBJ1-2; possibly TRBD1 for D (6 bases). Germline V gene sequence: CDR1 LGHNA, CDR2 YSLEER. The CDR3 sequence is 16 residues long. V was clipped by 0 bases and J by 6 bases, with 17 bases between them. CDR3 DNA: TGCGCCAGCAGCCAAGATTCGGGGGGCGCGTCTAATGGCTACACCTTC. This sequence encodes CASSQDSGGASNGYTF.

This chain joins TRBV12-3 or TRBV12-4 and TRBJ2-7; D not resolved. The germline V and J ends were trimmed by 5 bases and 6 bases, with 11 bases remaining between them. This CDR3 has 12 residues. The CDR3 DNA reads TGTGCCAGCAGTCCTCTGCATAGCGAGCAGTACTTC. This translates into CASSPLHSEQYF.